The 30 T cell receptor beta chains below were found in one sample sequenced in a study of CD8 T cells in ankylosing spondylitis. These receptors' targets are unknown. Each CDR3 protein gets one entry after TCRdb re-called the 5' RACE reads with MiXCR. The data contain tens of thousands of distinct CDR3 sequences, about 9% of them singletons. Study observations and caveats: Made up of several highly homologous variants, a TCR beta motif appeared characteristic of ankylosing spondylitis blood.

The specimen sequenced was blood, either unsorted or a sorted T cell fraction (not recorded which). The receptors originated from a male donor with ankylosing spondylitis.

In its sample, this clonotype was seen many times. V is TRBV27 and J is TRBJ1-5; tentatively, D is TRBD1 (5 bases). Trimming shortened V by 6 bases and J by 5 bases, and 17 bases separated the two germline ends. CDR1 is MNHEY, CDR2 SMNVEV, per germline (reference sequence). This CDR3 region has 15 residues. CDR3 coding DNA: TGTGCCAGCAGCCAGGGAGGGGAGGGCGATCAGCCCCAGCATTTT. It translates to CASSQGGEGDQPQHF.

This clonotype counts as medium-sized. CDR3 sequence reads: CASSLGHEQFF. CDR3 bases: TGTGCCAGCAGTTTAGGGCATGAGCAGTTCTTC. The V and J genes are TRBV12-3 or TRBV12-4 and TRBJ2-1; no reliable D call. The CDR3 runs to 11 residues. The V end lost 1 base, the J end lost 8 bases, and 3 bases lay between the germline ends.

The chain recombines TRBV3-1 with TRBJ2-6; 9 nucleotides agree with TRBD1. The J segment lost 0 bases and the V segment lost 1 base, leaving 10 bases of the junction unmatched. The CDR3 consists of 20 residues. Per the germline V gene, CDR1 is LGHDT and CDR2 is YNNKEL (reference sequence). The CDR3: CASSQVLETGGASGANVLTF. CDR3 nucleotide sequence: TGTGCCAGCAGCCAAGTTTTGGAAACAGGGGGCGCCTCTGGGGCCAACGTCCTGACTTTC.

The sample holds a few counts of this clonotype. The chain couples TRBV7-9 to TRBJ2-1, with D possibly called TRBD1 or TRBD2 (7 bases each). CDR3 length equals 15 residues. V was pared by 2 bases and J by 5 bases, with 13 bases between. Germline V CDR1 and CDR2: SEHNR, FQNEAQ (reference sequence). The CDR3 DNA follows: TGTGCCAGCAGCTTATGGGAGGGGGCGAACAATGAGCAGTTCTTC. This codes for CASSLWEGANNEQFF.

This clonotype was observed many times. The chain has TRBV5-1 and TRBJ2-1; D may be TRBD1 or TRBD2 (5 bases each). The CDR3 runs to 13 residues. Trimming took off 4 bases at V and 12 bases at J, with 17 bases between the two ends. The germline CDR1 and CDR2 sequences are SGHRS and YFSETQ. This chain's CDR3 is CASSEGPLFGQFF. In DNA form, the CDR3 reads TGCGCCAGCAGCGAGGGACCCCTCTTTGGGCAGTTCTTC.

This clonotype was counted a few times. Here the CDR3 DNA reads TGCGCCAGCAGGTTTAGCGGCGGGGAGCTGTTTTTT. Encoded protein: CASRFSGGELFF. V usage is TRBV4-1 and J usage is TRBJ2-2; tentative D call: TRBD2 (6 bases). The CDR3 is made up of 12 amino acids. Trimming took 6 bases from V and 7 from J, leaving 9 bases between them. Germline CDR1 is MGHRA and CDR2 is YSYEKL.

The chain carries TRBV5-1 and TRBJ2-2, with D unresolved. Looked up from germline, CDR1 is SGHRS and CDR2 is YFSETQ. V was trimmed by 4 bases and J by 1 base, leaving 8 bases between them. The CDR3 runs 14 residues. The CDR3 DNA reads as TGCGCCAGCAGCCCTTGGGGGAACACCGGGGAGCTGTTTTTT. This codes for CASSPWGNTGELFF.

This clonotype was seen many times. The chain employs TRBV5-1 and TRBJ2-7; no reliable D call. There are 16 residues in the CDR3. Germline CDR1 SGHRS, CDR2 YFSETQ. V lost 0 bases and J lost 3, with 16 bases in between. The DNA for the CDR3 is TGCGCCAGCAGCTTGGGTTTACCGGGTATGAACTACGAGCAGTACTTC. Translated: CASSLGLPGMNYEQYF.

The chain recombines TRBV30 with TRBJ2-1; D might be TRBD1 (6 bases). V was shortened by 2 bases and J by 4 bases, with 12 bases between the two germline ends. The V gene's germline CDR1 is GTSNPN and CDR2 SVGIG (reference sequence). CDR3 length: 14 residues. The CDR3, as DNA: TGTGCCTGGAGTCCGAGGACAGATTACAATGAGCAGTTCTTC. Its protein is CAWSPRTDYNEQFF. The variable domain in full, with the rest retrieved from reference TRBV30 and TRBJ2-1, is SQTIHQWPATLVQPVGSPLSLECTVEGTSNPNLYWYRQAAGRGLQLLFYSVGIGQISSEVPQNLSASRPQDRQFILSSKKLLLSDSGFYLCAWSPRTDYNEQFFGPGTRLTVL.

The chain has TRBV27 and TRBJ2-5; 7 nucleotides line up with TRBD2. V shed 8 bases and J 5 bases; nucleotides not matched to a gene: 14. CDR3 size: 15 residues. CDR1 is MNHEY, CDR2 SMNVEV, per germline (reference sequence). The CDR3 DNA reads TGTGCCAGCGCGCGGGGAGGGACCTCCAGGGAGACCCAGTACTTC. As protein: CASARGGTSRETQYF.

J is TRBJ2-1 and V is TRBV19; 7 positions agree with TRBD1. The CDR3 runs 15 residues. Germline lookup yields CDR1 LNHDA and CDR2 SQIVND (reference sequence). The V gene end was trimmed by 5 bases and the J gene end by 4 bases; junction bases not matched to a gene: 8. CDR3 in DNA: TGTGCCAGTAGTGTTGGGACAGAGGCTTACAATGAGCAGTTCTTC. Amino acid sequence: CASSVGTEAYNEQFF.

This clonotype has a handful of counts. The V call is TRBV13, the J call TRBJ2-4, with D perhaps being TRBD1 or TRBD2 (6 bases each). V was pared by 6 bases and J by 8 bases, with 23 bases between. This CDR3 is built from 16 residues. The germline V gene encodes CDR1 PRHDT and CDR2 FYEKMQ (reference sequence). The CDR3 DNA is TGTGCCAGCAGACACCAGGGGACTGAGAGGTCGGACATTCAGTACTTC. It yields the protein CASRHQGTERSDIQYF. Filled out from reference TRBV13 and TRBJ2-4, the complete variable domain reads AAGVIQSPRHLIKEKRETATLKCYPIPRHDTVYWYQQGPGQDPQFLISFYEKMQSDKGSIPDRFSAQQFSDYHSELNMSSLELGDSALYFCASRHQGTERSDIQYFGAGTRLSVL.

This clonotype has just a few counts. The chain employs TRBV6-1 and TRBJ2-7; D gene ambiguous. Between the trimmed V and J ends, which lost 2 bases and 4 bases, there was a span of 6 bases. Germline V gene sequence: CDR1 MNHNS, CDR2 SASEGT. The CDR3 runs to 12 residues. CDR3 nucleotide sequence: TGTGCCAGCAGTGAATTAGGGTACGAGCAGTACTTC. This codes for CASSELGYEQYF.

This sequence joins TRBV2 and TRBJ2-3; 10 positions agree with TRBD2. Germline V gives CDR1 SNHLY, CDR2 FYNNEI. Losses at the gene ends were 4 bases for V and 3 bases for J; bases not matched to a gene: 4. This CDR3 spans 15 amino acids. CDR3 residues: CASSASGRGTDTQYF. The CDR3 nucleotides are TGTGCCAGCAGTGCCAGCGGGAGGGGGACAGATACGCAGTATTTT.

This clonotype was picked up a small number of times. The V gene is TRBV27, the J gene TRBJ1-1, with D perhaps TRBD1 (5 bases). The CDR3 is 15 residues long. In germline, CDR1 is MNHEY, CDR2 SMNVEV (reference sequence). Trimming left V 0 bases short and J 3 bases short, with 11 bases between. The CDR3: CASSLSGAEDTEAFF. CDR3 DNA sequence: TGTGCCAGCAGTTTATCTGGGGCGGAGGACACTGAAGCTTTCTTT.

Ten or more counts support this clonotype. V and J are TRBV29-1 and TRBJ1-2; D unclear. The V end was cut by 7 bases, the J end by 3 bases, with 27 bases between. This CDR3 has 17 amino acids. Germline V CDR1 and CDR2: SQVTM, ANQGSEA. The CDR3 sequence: CSDAPVRGVEKDYGYTF. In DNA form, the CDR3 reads TGCAGCGATGCGCCCGTTCGGGGAGTCGAGAAGGACTATGGCTACACCTTC.

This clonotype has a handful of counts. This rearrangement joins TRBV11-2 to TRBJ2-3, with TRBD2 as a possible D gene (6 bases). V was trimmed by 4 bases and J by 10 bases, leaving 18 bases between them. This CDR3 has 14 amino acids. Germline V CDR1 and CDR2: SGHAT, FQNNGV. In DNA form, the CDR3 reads TGTGCCAGCAGCTCTCTGGGGGGACCCCCCCCGCAGTATTTT. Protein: CASSSLGGPPPQYF.

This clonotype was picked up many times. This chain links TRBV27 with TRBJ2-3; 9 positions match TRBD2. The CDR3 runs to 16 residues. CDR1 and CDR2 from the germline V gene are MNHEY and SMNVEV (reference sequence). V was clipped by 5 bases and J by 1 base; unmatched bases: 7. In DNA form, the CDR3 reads TGTGCCAGCAGTCCATTAGCGGGAGCAGGCACAGATACGCAGTATTTT. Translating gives CASSPLAGAGTDTQYF.

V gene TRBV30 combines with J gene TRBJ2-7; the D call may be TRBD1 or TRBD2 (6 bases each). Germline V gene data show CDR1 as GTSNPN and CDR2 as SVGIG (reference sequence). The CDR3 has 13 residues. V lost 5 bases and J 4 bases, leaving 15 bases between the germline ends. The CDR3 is CAWDPGAEYEQYF. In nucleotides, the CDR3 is TGTGCCTGGGACCCGGGGGCGGAATACGAGCAGTACTTC.

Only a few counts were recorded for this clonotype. CDR3 protein: CATSDFPQLTGELFF. CDR3 sequence (DNA): TGTGCCACCAGTGATTTTCCCCAACTCACCGGGGAGCTGTTTTTT. The V and J genes are TRBV24-1 and TRBJ2-2; D is ambiguous. V was trimmed by 1 base and J by 4 bases, leaving 9 bases between them. Germline assignment: CDR1 KGHDR and CDR2 SFDVKD. The CDR3 spans 15 residues.

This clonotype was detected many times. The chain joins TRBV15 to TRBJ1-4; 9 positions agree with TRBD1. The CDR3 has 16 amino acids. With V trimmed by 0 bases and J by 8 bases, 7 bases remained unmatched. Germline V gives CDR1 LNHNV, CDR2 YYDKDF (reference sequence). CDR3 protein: CATSRDQGQGGEKLFF. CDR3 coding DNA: TGTGCCACCAGCAGAGACCAGGGACAGGGTGGGGAAAAACTGTTTTTT. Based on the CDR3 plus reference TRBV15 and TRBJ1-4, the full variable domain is DAMVIQNPRYQVTQFGKPVTLSCSQTLNHNVMYWYQQKSSQAPKLLFHYYDKDFNNEADTPDNFQSRRPNTSFCFLDIRSPGLGDTAMYLCATSRDQGQGGEKLFFGSGTQLSVL.

The CDR3: CASRPDSLGGPQHF. CDR3 nucleotides: TGTGCCAGCAGGCCCGACAGTTTGGGTGGGCCCCAGCATTTT. This chain links TRBV6-6 with TRBJ1-5; possible D gene TRBD1, 5 bases. The CDR3 spans 14 residues. The germline gives CDR1 MNHNY, CDR2 SVGAGI (reference sequence). V dropped 6 bases and J dropped 9 bases, with 18 bases sitting between them.

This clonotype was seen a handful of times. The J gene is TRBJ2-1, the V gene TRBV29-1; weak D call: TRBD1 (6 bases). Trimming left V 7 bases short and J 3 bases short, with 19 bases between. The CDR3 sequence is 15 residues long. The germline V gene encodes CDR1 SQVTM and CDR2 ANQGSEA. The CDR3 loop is CSAIGQSPYYNEQFF. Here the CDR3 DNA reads TGCAGCGCCATTGGACAGTCTCCTTACTACAATGAGCAGTTCTTC.

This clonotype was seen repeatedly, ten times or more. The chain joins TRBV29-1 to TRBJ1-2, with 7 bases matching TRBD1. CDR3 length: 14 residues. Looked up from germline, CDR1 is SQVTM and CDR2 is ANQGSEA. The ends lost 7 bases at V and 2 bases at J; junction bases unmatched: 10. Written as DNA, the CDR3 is TGCAGCGCCGAGGGGACAGTCTTCAACTATGGCTACACCTTC. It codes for CSAEGTVFNYGYTF.

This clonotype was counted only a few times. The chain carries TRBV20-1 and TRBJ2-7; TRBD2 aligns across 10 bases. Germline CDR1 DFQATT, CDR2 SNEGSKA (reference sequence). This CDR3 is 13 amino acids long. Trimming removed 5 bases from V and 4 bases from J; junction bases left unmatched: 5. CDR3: CSAGTSALYEQYV. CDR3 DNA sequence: TGCAGTGCTGGGACTAGCGCCCTATACGAGCAGTACGTC.

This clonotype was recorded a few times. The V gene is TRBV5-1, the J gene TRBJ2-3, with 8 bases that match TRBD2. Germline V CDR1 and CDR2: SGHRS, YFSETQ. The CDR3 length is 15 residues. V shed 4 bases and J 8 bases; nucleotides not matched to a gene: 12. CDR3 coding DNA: TGCGCCAGCAGCCCGGGGCGGGAGGACTCCCTTACGCAGTATTTT. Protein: CASSPGREDSLTQYF.

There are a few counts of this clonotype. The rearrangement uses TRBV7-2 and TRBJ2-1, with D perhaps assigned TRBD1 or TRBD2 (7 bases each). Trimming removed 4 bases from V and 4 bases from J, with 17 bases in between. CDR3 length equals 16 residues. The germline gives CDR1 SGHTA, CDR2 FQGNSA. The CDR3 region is CASSSLGRGGYNEQFF. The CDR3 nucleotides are TGTGCCAGCAGCTCCTTGGGCAGGGGGGGGTACAATGAGCAGTTCTTC.

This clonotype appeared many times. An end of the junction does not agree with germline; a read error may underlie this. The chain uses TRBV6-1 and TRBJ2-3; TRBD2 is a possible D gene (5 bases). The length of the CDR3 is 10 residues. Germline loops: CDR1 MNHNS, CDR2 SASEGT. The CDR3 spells CASAQAAPFF. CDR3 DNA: TGTGCCAGCGCCCAAGCGGCGCCCTTTTTT.

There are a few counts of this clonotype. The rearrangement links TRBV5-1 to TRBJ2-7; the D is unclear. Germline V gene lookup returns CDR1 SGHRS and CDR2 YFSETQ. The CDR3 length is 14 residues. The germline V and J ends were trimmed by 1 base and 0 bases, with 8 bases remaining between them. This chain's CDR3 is CASSLFDNSYEQYF. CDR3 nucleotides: TGCGCCAGCAGCTTGTTTGACAACTCCTACGAGCAGTACTTC.

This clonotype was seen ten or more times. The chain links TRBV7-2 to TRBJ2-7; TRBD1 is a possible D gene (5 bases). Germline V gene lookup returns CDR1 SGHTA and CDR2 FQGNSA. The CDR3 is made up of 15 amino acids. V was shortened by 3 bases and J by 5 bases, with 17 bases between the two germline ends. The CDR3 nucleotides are TGTGCCAGCAGCTTGATAGGGAAGGGGTCGGACGAGCAGTACTTC. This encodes CASSLIGKGSDEQYF. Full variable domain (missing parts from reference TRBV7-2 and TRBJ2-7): GAGVSQSPSNKVTEKGKDVELRCDPISGHTALYWYRQSLGQGLEFLIYFQGNSAPDKSGLPSDRFSAERTGGSVSTLTIQRTQQEDSAVYLCASSLIGKGSDEQYFGPGTRLTVT.